Shown below are 32 T cell receptor beta chains from a single sample sequenced in a study of OX40 agonist ivuxolimab in advanced cancers. Only in-frame clones appear in the TCRdb table, and some are missing; sequencing was by immunoSEQ multiplex PCR. The sample consists of 50,000 to 70,000 clones, 90% to 95% of them appearing once. Sequenced material: CD4+ or CD8+ T cells sorted from blood, taken in a trial of the OX40 agonist ivuxolimab. The receptors stem from an adult with an advanced solid tumor such as melanoma, head and neck, liver or kidney cancer.

The chain links TRBV10-3 to TRBJ2-7; possibly TRBD1 for D (5 bases). This CDR3 region has 16 residues. Germline V gene sequence: CDR1 ENHRY, CDR2 SYGVKD. V dropped 3 bases and J dropped 2 bases, with 17 bases sitting between them. CDR3 amino acids: CAISDREYSSAYEQYF. CDR3 bases: TGTGCCATCAGTGACAGGGAATACAGTTCGGCCTACGAGCAGTACTTC.

The V and J genes are TRBV18 and TRBJ2-3; TRBD2 matches at 8 bases. There are 16 residues in the CDR3. V trimming: 0 bases; J trimming: 1 base; junction bases outside the gene matches: 3. Germline V lookup: CDR1 KGHSH, CDR2 LQKENI. The CDR3 spells CASSPPTSGGTDTQYF. The DNA for the CDR3 is TGTGCCAGCTCACCACCCACTAGCGGTGGCACAGATACGCAGTATTTT.

The CDR3: CASTSGRANEQFF. The CDR3 region has the DNA TGTGCCAGTACTAGCGGGAGGGCCAATGAGCAGTTCTTC. The V and J genes are TRBV19 and TRBJ2-1, with 12 bases matching TRBD2. The CDR3 consists of 13 residues. V shed 7 bases and J 6 bases; nucleotides not matched to a gene: 1. Germline V CDR1 and CDR2: LNHDA, SQIVND (reference sequence).

V is TRBV4-3 and J is TRBJ2-3; no clear D. CDR3 length: 13 amino acids. Trimming removed 0 bases at V and 5 bases at J, with 6 bases between. Germline CDR1 LGHNA, CDR2 YSLEER. The CDR3 spells CASSQDGEDTQYF. In nucleotides, the CDR3 is TGCGCCAGCAGCCAAGATGGAGAAGATACGCAGTATTTT.

The rearrangement links TRBV5-4 to TRBJ2-7; TRBD2 agrees at 9 bases. This CDR3 contains 15 residues. V shed 2 bases and J 2 bases; nucleotides not matched to a gene: 5. Looked up from germline, CDR1 is SGHNT and CDR2 is YYREEE (reference sequence). CDR3: CASSFSGGLAYEQYF. CDR3 bases: TGTGCCAGCAGCTTTAGCGGGGGTCTTGCCTACGAGCAGTACTTC. The whole variable domain, filled in from reference TRBV5-4 and TRBJ2-7, reads ETGVTQSPTHLIKTRGQQVTLRCSSQSGHNTVSWYQQALGQGPQFIFQYYREEENGRGNFPPRFSGLQFPNYSSELNVNALELDDSALYLCASSFSGGLAYEQYFGPGTRLTVT.

The chain employs TRBV2 and TRBJ2-3, with 9 bases that match TRBD1. V shed 3 bases, J shed 6 bases, and the junction held 13 bases outside the gene matches. This CDR3 has 17 residues. Germline V lookup: CDR1 SNHLY, CDR2 FYNNEI. For the CDR3, the DNA is TGTGCCAGCAGTGATCAACCGGGACAGGGAACTGGGGATACGCAGTATTTT. Protein sequence: CASSDQPGQGTGDTQYF.

The rearrangement uses TRBV6-5 and TRBJ2-7, with a possible D match to TRBD2 (6 bases). From germline, CDR1 is MNHEY and CDR2 SVGAGI. Deletions cut 8 bases from V and 7 bases from J, with 12 bases between. CDR3 size: 11 residues. The CDR3 reads CASGASAEQYF. The CDR3 nucleotides read TGTGCCAGCGGGGCTAGCGCAGAGCAGTACTTC.

With respect to this clone: Compared with germline, one end of the junction differs, possibly owing to a read error. V and J are TRBV7-6 and TRBJ2-7; D is ambiguous. Germline V gene sequence: CDR1 SGHVS, CDR2 FNYEAQ. This CDR3 is built from 13 residues. DNA for the CDR3: TGTGCCGGCAGCTTAGCCTGGGGCTACGAGCAGTACTTC. Protein: CAGSLAWGYEQYF.

The chain carries TRBV4-1 and TRBJ2-3, with TRBD2 matching over 7 bases. With 0 bases clipped from V and 0 bases from J, the junction kept 6 bases outside the gene matches. CDR3 length equals 17 residues. In germline, CDR1 is MGHRA, CDR2 YSYEKL. CDR3 nucleotide sequence: TGCGCCAGCAGCCAAGAGGGGCTAGCGGAGAGCACAGATACGCAGTATTTT. Its protein product is CASSQEGLAESTDTQYF.

This clone was seen just once. This chain joins TRBV27 and TRBJ1-1, with TRBD1 matching 7 bases. Germline V lookup: CDR1 MNHEY, CDR2 SMNVEV (reference sequence). V lost 2 bases to trimming and J lost 5 bases; unmatched junction nucleotides: 2. The CDR3 consists of 13 residues. CDR3 protein: CASSLRGPTEAFF. Here the CDR3 DNA reads TGTGCCAGCAGTTTAAGGGGGCCTACTGAAGCTTTCTTT.

The CDR3 sequence is CASSPDVAASYNEQFF. CDR3 nucleotides: TGTGCCAGCAGCCCCGATGTAGCGGCTAGCTACAATGAGCAGTTCTTC. The V call is TRBV7-8, the J call TRBJ2-1, with D possibly matching TRBD2 (6 bases). The germline V and J ends were trimmed by 5 bases and 3 bases, with 17 bases remaining between them. Germline assignment: CDR1 SGHVS and CDR2 FQNEAQ. The CDR3 extends over 16 amino acids. Combining the CDR3 with reference TRBV7-8 and TRBJ2-1 gives the whole variable domain GAGVSQSPRYKVAKRGQDVALRCDPISGHVSLFWYQQALGQGPEFLTYFQNEAQLDKSGLPSDRFFAERPEGSVSTLKIQRTQQEDSAVYLCASSPDVAASYNEQFFGPGTRLTVL.

The chain employs TRBV6-5 and TRBJ2-7; possible D gene TRBD1, 6 bases. CDR3 length: 14 residues. The germline V gene has CDR1 MNHEY and CDR2 SVGAGI. V gave up 5 bases and J gave up 1 base, with 12 bases separating them. CDR3 in DNA: TGTGCCAGCAGTCCCGAGGGACAATCCTACGAGCAGTACTTC. This codes for CASSPEGQSYEQYF.

The chain is built from TRBV30 and TRBJ2-7; no clear D. Deletions cut 3 bases from V and 6 bases from J, with 15 bases between. CDR1 is GTSNPN and CDR2 is SVGIG in the germline V gene (reference sequence). The length of the CDR3 is 13 residues. The CDR3 is CAWSPYPVGEQYF. CDR3 nucleotide sequence: TGTGCCTGGAGCCCATATCCCGTCGGCGAGCAGTACTTC.

The V and J genes are TRBV28 and TRBJ1-1; 7 bases are a match to TRBD1. Germline CDR1 reads MDHEN; CDR2 reads SYDVKM. Trimming at V came to 7 bases and at J to 4 bases, leaving 9 bases not matched to a gene. CDR3 length: 14 amino acids. Here the CDR3 reads CASNPRGGFTEAFF. Written as DNA, the CDR3 is TGTGCCAGCAATCCCAGGGGGGGGTTCACTGAAGCTTTCTTT. The entire variable domain, with the rest obtained from reference TRBV28 and TRBJ1-1, is as follows: DVKVTQSSRYLVKRTGEKVFLECVQDMDHENMFWYRQDPGLGLRLIYFSYDVKMKEKGDIPEGYSVSREKKERFSLILESASTNQTSMYLCASNPRGGFTEAFFGQGTRLTVV.

J is TRBJ2-1 and V is TRBV5-1; D not resolved. Germline V CDR1 and CDR2: SGHRS, YFSETQ. CDR3 length: 14 residues. The germline V and J ends were trimmed by 0 bases and 0 bases, with 4 bases remaining between them. CDR3 region: CASSLASSYNEQFF. CDR3 nucleotides: TGCGCCAGCAGCTTGGCGAGCTCCTACAATGAGCAGTTCTTC. The full variable domain, rest sourced from reference TRBV5-1 and TRBJ2-1, is KAGVTQTPRYLIKTRGQQVTLSCSPISGHRSVSWYQQTPGQGLQFLFEYFSETQRNKGNFPGRFSGRQFSNSRSEMNVSTLELGDSALYLCASSLASSYNEQFFGPGTRLTVL.

V usage is TRBV15 and J usage is TRBJ1-5, with a tentative D call TRBD1 (5 bases). V dropped 0 bases and J dropped 4 bases, with 10 bases sitting between them. CDR1 is LNHNV and CDR2 is YYDKDF in the germline V gene (reference sequence). The CDR3 loop spans 15 amino acids. The CDR3 protein is CATSRDGATNQPQHF. The CDR3 region has the DNA TGTGCCACCAGCAGAGATGGGGCGACTAATCAGCCCCAGCATTTT. The full variable domain, rest sourced from reference TRBV15 and TRBJ1-5, is DAMVIQNPRYQVTQFGKPVTLSCSQTLNHNVMYWYQQKSSQAPKLLFHYYDKDFNNEADTPDNFQSRRPNTSFCFLDIRSPGLGDTAMYLCATSRDGATNQPQHFGDGTRLSIL.

The V and J genes are TRBV27 and TRBJ2-1; 10 bases are a match to TRBD2. Germline assignment: CDR1 MNHEY and CDR2 SMNVEV (reference sequence). The CDR3 totals 15 residues. V dropped 4 bases and J dropped 8; count of bases not matched to a gene: 8. The DNA for the CDR3 is TGTGCCAGCAGTTCAGGGCTAGCGGGAGTCGATGAGCAGTTCTTC. It is translated as CASSSGLAGVDEQFF.

The chain carries TRBV5-4 and TRBJ2-5; D call uncertain. CDR3 size: 14 residues. V shed 0 bases and J shed 0 bases, with 6 bases lying between them. Germline-derived CDR1 and CDR2 are SGHNT and YYREEE (reference sequence). The CDR3 is CASSLVEHQETQYF. CDR3 sequence (DNA): TGTGCCAGCAGCTTGGTAGAGCACCAAGAGACCCAGTACTTC.

Notes on this clone: An end of the junction does not agree with germline; a read error may underlie this. This chain links TRBV7-2 with TRBJ2-1; no clear D gene. Germline assignment: CDR1 SGHTA and CDR2 FQGNSA. The CDR3 is made up of 15 amino acids. This chain's CDR3 is CASSFDFTSCNEQFF. CDR3 in DNA: TGTGCCAGCAGCTTCGATTTCACCTCCTGCAATGAGCAGTTCTTC.

This sequence joins TRBV6-1 and TRBJ2-2, with 10 positions matching TRBD1. The CDR3 is made up of 14 amino acids. Germline V CDR1 and CDR2: MNHNS, SASEGT. The junction had 5 bases not matched to a gene; V was cut back by 7 bases and J by 6 bases. The CDR3 DNA is TGTGCCAGCACGGGGACAGGGGAATCCGGGGAGCTGTTTTTT. This gives the protein CASTGTGESGELFF.

This clone was seen once. The chain has TRBV7-6 and TRBJ2-1, with D unclear. Germline-derived CDR1 and CDR2 are SGHVS and FNYEAQ. This CDR3 spans 12 amino acids. V was shortened by 5 bases and J by 4 bases, with 6 bases between the two germline ends. In DNA form, the CDR3 reads TGTGCCAGCAGCGCTCAGTACAATGAGCAGTTCTTC. This encodes CASSAQYNEQFF.

The rearrangement uses TRBV9 and TRBJ2-5; D is perhaps TRBD2 (5 bases). The CDR3 extends over 14 amino acids. Germline V gene data show CDR1 as SGDLS and CDR2 as YYNGEE. Between the trimmed V and J ends, which lost 0 bases and 4 bases, there was a span of 10 bases. CDR3 loop: CASSVEDGVETQYF. The CDR3, as DNA: TGTGCCAGCAGCGTAGAGGACGGGGTAGAGACCCAGTACTTC. The variable domain in full, with the rest retrieved from reference TRBV9 and TRBJ2-5, is DSGVTQTPKHLITATGQRVTLRCSPRSGDLSVYWYQQSLDQGLQFLIQYYNGEERAKGNILERFSAQQFPDLHSELNLSSLELGDSALYFCASSVEDGVETQYFGPGTRLLVL.

The rearrangement joins TRBV13 to TRBJ2-7, with D unresolved. This CDR3 is 12 amino acids long. Germline V gene data show CDR1 as PRHDT and CDR2 as FYEKMQ (reference sequence). V gave up 2 bases and J gave up 5 bases, with 7 bases separating them. The CDR3 loop is CASSLRFNEQYF. In nucleotides, the CDR3 is TGTGCCAGCAGCTTACGTTTCAACGAGCAGTACTTC. The full variable domain, completed using reference TRBV13 and TRBJ2-7, is AAGVIQSPRHLIKEKRETATLKCYPIPRHDTVYWYQQGPGQDPQFLISFYEKMQSDKGSIPDRFSAQQFSDYHSELNMSSLELGDSALYFCASSLRFNEQYFGPGTRLTVT.

The rearrangement links TRBV27 to TRBJ2-3; TRBD2 matches 12 bases. After removal of 5 bases from V and 2 bases from J, the junction contained 8 bases not matched to a gene. This CDR3 has 17 amino acids. The germline CDR1 and CDR2 sequences are MNHEY and SMNVEV (reference sequence). DNA of the CDR3: TGTGCCAGCAGTCCCATGGGACTAGCGGGCCCCACAGATACGCAGTATTTT. Protein product: CASSPMGLAGPTDTQYF.

This chain uses TRBV7-7 with TRBJ2-7; possibly TRBD1 for D (6 bases). V gave up 4 bases and J gave up 0 bases, with 13 bases separating them. This CDR3 contains 15 residues. Germline loops: CDR1 SSHAT, CDR2 FNYEAQ (reference sequence). CDR3 protein: CASSSRGPYSYEQYF. The CDR3 DNA reads as TGTGCCAGCAGCTCCAGGGGCCCTTACTCCTACGAGCAGTACTTC.

V is TRBV18 and J is TRBJ2-3; 7 bases fit TRBD2. V trimming: 5 bases; J trimming: 3 bases; junction bases outside the gene matches: 14. The CDR3 sequence is 17 residues long. Germline V CDR1 and CDR2: KGHSH, LQKENI. CDR3 DNA: TGTGCCAGCTCATCGTCTTCGGGGGAGGGCGGTACAGATACGCAGTATTTT. Its protein is CASSSSSGEGGTDTQYF.

CDR3 region: CASSIGRTGDNEQFF. DNA for the CDR3: TGTGCCAGTAGTATAGGACGGACCGGGGACAATGAGCAGTTCTTC. The chain employs TRBV19 and TRBJ2-1; TRBD2 is a possible D gene (5 bases). The germline V gene encodes CDR1 LNHDA and CDR2 SQIVND (reference sequence). This CDR3 region has 15 residues. V was clipped by 1 base and J by 5 bases, with 12 bases between them.

This chain joins TRBV14 and TRBJ2-7, with unresolved D. The V gene lost 0 bases and the J gene lost 3 bases, with 6 bases spanning the gap. Germline V gives CDR1 SGHDN, CDR2 FVKESK. The CDR3 sequence is 13 residues long. CDR3 DNA: TGTGCCAGCAGCCAAGAGGACCACTACGAGCAGTACTTC. This sequence encodes CASSQEDHYEQYF.

The chain combines TRBV10-3 with TRBJ2-7, with TRBD2 matching over 8 bases. V trimming: 0 bases; J trimming: 4 bases; junction bases outside the gene matches: 14. Germline V gene lookup returns CDR1 ENHRY and CDR2 SYGVKD. CDR3 length: 18 residues. The CDR3 spells CAISESGGTSGRQYEQYF. The CDR3 coding sequence is TGTGCCATCAGTGAGTCGGGGGGTACTAGCGGTAGACAGTACGAGCAGTACTTC.

This clone occurred once. This chain links TRBV28 with TRBJ2-7, with 11 bases aligning to TRBD2. Germline loops: CDR1 MDHEN, CDR2 SYDVKM. The CDR3 extends over 17 amino acids. With 6 bases clipped from V and 2 bases from J, the junction kept 12 bases outside the gene matches. This CDR3 reads CASRGTSGKKNPYEQYF. CDR3 in DNA: TGTGCCAGCAGGGGGACTAGCGGAAAAAAAAACCCCTACGAGCAGTACTTC.

The chain uses TRBV11-2 and TRBJ1-1; TRBD1 might be the D (5 bases). CDR1 and CDR2 from the germline V gene are SGHAT and FQNNGV. CDR3 length equals 15 residues. Between the trimmed V and J ends, which lost 5 bases and 0 bases, there was a span of 13 bases. The CDR3 nucleotides are TGTGCCAGCAGCCCCTCCCGACAGATGAACACTGAAGCTTTCTTT. It is translated as CASSPSRQMNTEAFF.

V usage is TRBV4-2 and J usage is TRBJ1-4; D is perhaps TRBD1 (5 bases). The V gene's germline CDR1 is LGHNA and CDR2 YNFKEQ. This CDR3 region has 15 residues. V was pared by 1 base and J by 7 bases, with 13 bases between. In nucleotides, the CDR3 is TGTGCCAGCAGCCAAGCCGGGACCTTTGGTGAAAAACTGTTTTTT. Translated: CASSQAGTFGEKLFF.